A single sample gave rise to the 30 T cell receptor beta chains below, sequenced in a study of brain T cells in children with intractable seizures. TCRdb keeps only in-frame clones here, not all; method: immunoSEQ multiplex PCR. The sample records about 340,000 clones, more than 85% being singletons. As for time point: blood from clinic visit 5 months post-surgery; TSC patient then seizure free. The sequencing here drew on peripheral blood, taken about 5 months after surgery. The source of these receptors is a boy under three years old with tuberous sclerosis and intractable seizures.

The chain joins TRBV19 to TRBJ2-7, with 8 bases aligning to TRBD2. Germline V CDR1 and CDR2: LNHDA, SQIVND (reference sequence). This CDR3 comprises 15 residues. V lost 7 bases to trimming and J lost 4 bases; unmatched junction nucleotides: 12. The CDR3 protein is CASTPGRGARYEQYF. The CDR3 DNA sequence: TGTGCCAGTACCCCGGGGCGGGGGGCACGGTACGAGCAGTACTTC.

This chain links TRBV6-5 with TRBJ2-7, with TRBD1 as a possible D gene (6 bases). Trimming removed 4 bases from V and 3 bases from J, with 13 bases in between. CDR1 is MNHEY and CDR2 is SVGAGI in the germline V gene. This CDR3 spans 14 amino acids. The CDR3 DNA sequence: TGTGCCAGCAGTTCCCAGGGGAGAGGCTACGAGCAGTACTTC. It yields the protein CASSSQGRGYEQYF.

J is TRBJ1-2 and V is TRBV14; D uncertain. V shed 0 bases and J shed 2 bases, with 10 bases lying between them. This CDR3 is 15 amino acids long. The germline CDR1 and CDR2 sequences are SGHDN and FVKESK. The CDR3 DNA reads TGTGCCAGCAGCCAAGATTTGGCCCGGAACTATGGCTACACCTTC. It yields the protein CASSQDLARNYGYTF.

CDR3 nucleotides: TGTGCCACCGGCCGGGACAGAACTAACTATGGCTACACCTTC. It codes for CATGRDRTNYGYTF. The rearrangement uses TRBV15 and TRBJ1-2, with 7 bases matching TRBD1. CDR1 is LNHNV and CDR2 is YYDKDF in the germline V gene (reference sequence). This CDR3 comprises 14 residues. The junction had 6 bases not matched to a gene; V was cut back by 8 bases and J by 0 bases.

V and J are TRBV5-5 and TRBJ2-3, with 11 bases lining up with TRBD1. Germline loops: CDR1 SGHKS, CDR2 YYEKEE (reference sequence). Trimming at V came to 3 bases and at J to 7 bases, leaving 7 bases not matched to a gene. The CDR3 is 15 amino acids. DNA of the CDR3: TGTGCCAGCAGCTCCAGGACAGGGGGCGGAAATACGCAGTATTTT. Amino acid sequence: CASSSRTGGGNTQYF.

The V gene is TRBV2, the J gene TRBJ2-4; D is uncertain. The CDR3 spans 14 residues. V was shortened by 4 bases and J by 0 bases, with 7 bases between the two germline ends. The germline CDR1 and CDR2 sequences are SNHLY and FYNNEI. CDR3 in amino acids: CASSADLAKNIQYF. The CDR3 nucleotides read TGTGCCAGCAGTGCGGATCTAGCCAAAAACATTCAGTACTTC. Full variable domain (remainder filled in from reference TRBV2 and TRBJ2-4): EPEVTQTPSHQVTQMGQEVILRCVPISNHLYFYWYRQILGQKVEFLVSFYNNEISEKSEIFDDQFSVERPDGSNFTLKIRSTKLEDSAMYFCASSADLAKNIQYFGAGTRLSVL.

This chain links TRBV11-3 with TRBJ2-1, with 9 nucleotides matching TRBD2. V lost 5 bases and J lost 4; bases outside the gene matches: 9. This CDR3 is 16 amino acids long. CDR1 and CDR2 (germline): SGHNT, YENEEA. CDR3 DNA sequence: TGTGCCAGCAGCCGTACCGGACTAGCGCTTTACAATGAGCAGTTCTTC. Protein sequence: CASSRTGLALYNEQFF.

The V gene is TRBV5-6, the J gene TRBJ1-3; 7 positions match TRBD1. Germline CDR1 is SGHDT and CDR2 is YYEEEE. After removal of 0 bases from V and 8 bases from J, the junction contained 2 bases not matched to a gene. The CDR3 covers 13 residues. CDR3: CASSLDRGYTIYF. CDR3 DNA sequence: TGTGCCAGCAGCTTGGACAGGGGATACACCATATATTTT.

The rearrangement joins TRBV29-1 to TRBJ2-3; possibly TRBD1 for D (6 bases). Germline V lookup: CDR1 SQVTM, CDR2 ANQGSEA. The CDR3 runs to 14 residues. The germline V and J ends were trimmed by 2 bases and 1 base, with 10 bases remaining between them. CDR3 in amino acids: CSVELAGGTDTQYF. The CDR3 nucleotides are TGCAGCGTTGAACTGGCAGGGGGCACAGATACGCAGTATTTT.

The gene calls are TRBV5-1 and TRBJ2-1, with D possibly matching TRBD2 (5 bases). The CDR3 totals 15 residues. Trimming shortened V by 0 bases and J by 4 bases, and 11 bases separated the two germline ends. The germline V gene has CDR1 SGHRS and CDR2 YFSETQ. CDR3 bases: TGCGCCAGCAGCTTGGTTGCGGGTACATACAATGAGCAGTTCTTC. Protein product: CASSLVAGTYNEQFF.

V is TRBV9 and J is TRBJ2-3, with D maybe TRBD2 (7 bases). CDR1 is SGDLS and CDR2 is YYNGEE in the germline V gene. The ends were cut back, 1 base at V and 4 bases at J, with 13 bases in the middle. The CDR3 is 15 amino acids. The CDR3 here is CASSVWGRESDTQYF. CDR3 nucleotides: TGTGCCAGCAGCGTATGGGGGCGGGAGTCAGATACGCAGTATTTT. The full variable domain, rest sourced from reference TRBV9 and TRBJ2-3, is DSGVTQTPKHLITATGQRVTLRCSPRSGDLSVYWYQQSLDQGLQFLIQYYNGEERAKGNILERFSAQQFPDLHSELNLSSLELGDSALYFCASSVWGRESDTQYFGPGTRLTVL.

The genes are TRBV30 and TRBJ1-2; D perhaps matches TRBD1 (6 bases). V shed 2 bases and J shed 8 bases, with 15 bases lying between them. There are 13 residues in the CDR3. Per germline, CDR1 GTSNPN and CDR2 SVGIG (reference sequence). The chain's CDR3 is CAWSHGGAGGYTF. For the CDR3, the DNA is TGTGCCTGGAGTCACGGGGGGGCAGGAGGCTACACCTTC.

CDR3 nucleotides: TGTGCCAGTAGTATAGAGGGGACCTACGGAAACACCATATATTTT. It encodes CASSIEGTYGNTIYF. The chain links TRBV19 to TRBJ1-3; D may be TRBD1 (5 bases). Germline-derived CDR1 and CDR2 are LNHDA and SQIVND (reference sequence). Trimming took 0 bases from V and 4 from J, leaving 10 bases between them. This CDR3 spans 15 amino acids.

The V and J genes are TRBV18 and TRBJ2-3; D could derive from TRBD1 or TRBD2 (5 bases each). Germline V CDR1 and CDR2: KGHSH, LQKENI. The CDR3 covers 14 residues. V was shortened by 5 bases and J by 6 bases, with 15 bases between the two germline ends. The CDR3 DNA sequence: TGTGCCAGCTCATTGCCGGAGGCAGGGGATACGCAGTATTTT. This gives the protein CASSLPEAGDTQYF.

V and J are TRBV5-8 and TRBJ1-1; D ambiguous. Germline CDR1 reads SGHTS; CDR2 reads YDEGEE. Trimming pared 4 bases from V and 6 bases from J, leaving 4 bases between. The CDR3 has 10 amino acids. In nucleotides, the CDR3 is TGTGCCAGCAGCCGGGCTGAAGCTTTCTTT. Encoded protein: CASSRAEAFF.

The V gene is TRBV5-1, the J gene TRBJ1-4; TRBD1 might be the D (5 bases). Trimming took off 1 base at V and 8 bases at J, with 12 bases between the two ends. The CDR3 extends over 14 amino acids. Germline values: CDR1 SGHRS, CDR2 YFSETQ. Here the CDR3 DNA reads TGCGCCAGCAGCTTGTCGGGGGATCGGGAAAAACTGTTTTTT. Encoded protein: CASSLSGDREKLFF.

The rearrangement links TRBV27 to TRBJ1-4; the D gene is possibly TRBD1 (6 bases). Looked up from germline, CDR1 is MNHEY and CDR2 is SMNVEV (reference sequence). The CDR3 has 13 amino acids. The germline V and J ends were trimmed by 5 bases and 7 bases, with 11 bases remaining between them. The CDR3 here is CASSRGDGEKLFF. The CDR3 DNA is TGTGCCAGCAGTAGGGGGGACGGTGAAAAACTGTTTTTT.

J is TRBJ2-1 and V is TRBV6-5; tentatively, D is TRBD2 (5 bases). The germline CDR1 and CDR2 sequences are MNHEY and SVGAGI. V was trimmed by 3 bases and J by 6 bases, leaving 12 bases between them. The CDR3 contains 14 residues. Here the CDR3 DNA reads TGTGCCAGCAGTTATTTGGGGAGCGGCAATGAGCAGTTCTTC. Residues: CASSYLGSGNEQFF.

V usage is TRBV4-2 and J usage is TRBJ2-2; D unresolved. This CDR3 is built from 14 residues. The V gene's germline CDR1 is LGHNA and CDR2 YNFKEQ. V was clipped by 1 base and J by 1 base, with 4 bases between them. The CDR3 here is CASSQVENTGELFF. The CDR3 DNA follows: TGTGCCAGCAGCCAAGTTGAGAACACCGGGGAGCTGTTTTTT.

V is TRBV9 and J is TRBJ2-3, with TRBD1 matching over 8 bases. The CDR3 consists of 15 residues. V dropped 6 bases and J dropped 2; count of bases not matched to a gene: 8. CDR1 SGDLS and CDR2 YYNGEE come from the germline V gene. The CDR3 bases are TGTGCCAGCACTGCAGGGGGCTACCCCACAGATACGCAGTATTTT. As protein: CASTAGGYPTDTQYF.

The rearrangement uses TRBV3-1 (or the pseudogene TRBV3-2) and TRBJ1-6; the match to TRBD1 covers 9 bases. Germline V gene lookup returns CDR1 LGHDT and CDR2 YNNKEL (reference sequence). This CDR3 is 15 amino acids long. The J segment lost 10 bases and the V segment lost 2 bases, leaving 6 bases of the junction unmatched. CDR3 nucleotides: TGTGCCAGCAGCCAACGACAGGGGGTAGGGTCACCCCTCCACTTT. Protein: CASSQRQGVGSPLHF.

This clone was counted once. V is TRBV5-1 and J is TRBJ2-1, with 9 bases identical to TRBD2. Per germline, CDR1 SGHRS and CDR2 YFSETQ. This CDR3 has 16 amino acids. V shed 5 bases and J 0 bases; nucleotides not matched to a gene: 6. DNA for the CDR3: TGCGCCAGCAGGACTAGCGGAGATGACTCCTACAATGAGCAGTTCTTC. It codes for CASRTSGDDSYNEQFF.

This clone was picked up one time. The rearrangement links TRBV5-1 to TRBJ1-6, with D uncertain. Trimming took off 4 bases at V and 5 bases at J, with 13 bases between the two ends. This CDR3 is built from 15 residues. Germline assignment: CDR1 SGHRS and CDR2 YFSETQ. The chain's CDR3 is CASSLLGRDNSPLHF. In DNA, the CDR3 is TGCGCCAGCAGCCTACTAGGACGGGATAATTCACCCCTCCACTTT.

This chain joins TRBV19 and TRBJ1-2; D not resolved. V gave up 3 bases and J gave up 8 bases, with 10 bases separating them. Per the germline V gene, CDR1 is LNHDA and CDR2 is SQIVND (reference sequence). The CDR3 length is 12 residues. The CDR3 bases are TGTGCCAGTAGTATTAAGGCCGCCGGCTACACCTTC. Amino acid sequence: CASSIKAAGYTF.

The CDR3 sequence is CASSQGNPYEQYF. CDR3 DNA sequence: TGTGCCAGCTCGCAGGGAAATCCCTACGAGCAGTACTTC. The chain couples TRBV18 to TRBJ2-7; tentatively, D is TRBD1 (5 bases). With 6 bases removed from V and 2 bases from J, the gap between germline ends came to 11 bases. The CDR3 extends over 13 amino acids. From germline, CDR1 is KGHSH and CDR2 LQKENI.

This chain connects TRBV28 to TRBJ1-1; D might be TRBD1 (6 bases). This CDR3 has 15 residues. Germline assignment: CDR1 MDHEN and CDR2 SYDVKM. With 2 bases removed from V and 7 bases from J, the gap between germline ends came to 17 bases. The CDR3 DNA reads TGTGCCAGCAGTTTAGGGGGTGGGACACCCTATGAAGCTTTCTTT. Its protein product is CASSLGGGTPYEAFF.

This clone was counted a single time. The J gene is TRBJ2-1, the V gene TRBV6-5; TRBD1 is a possible D gene (7 bases). Per the germline V gene, CDR1 is MNHEY and CDR2 is SVGAGI. This CDR3 spans 16 amino acids. V was cut by 6 bases and J by 5 bases, with 20 bases left in between. CDR3 in DNA: TGTGCCAGCAGCTACATCGACAGGGAGGTTGACAATGAGCAGTTCTTC. Encoded protein: CASSYIDREVDNEQFF.

The chain is built from TRBV24-1 and TRBJ1-2; 9 nucleotides agree with TRBD1. V gave up 3 bases and J gave up 8 bases; unmatched junction bases: 3. The germline V gene encodes CDR1 KGHDR and CDR2 SFDVKD. This CDR3 region has 13 residues. Written as DNA, the CDR3 is TGTGCCACCAGTGATACAGGGGGCAAAGGCTACACCTTC. Protein sequence: CATSDTGGKGYTF.

The genes are TRBV5-1 and TRBJ2-7; possible D gene TRBD1, 6 bases. V dropped 3 bases and J dropped 0 bases, with 10 bases sitting between them. Germline V gene sequence: CDR1 SGHRS, CDR2 YFSETQ. There are 14 residues in the CDR3. CDR3 DNA: TGCGCCAGCAGCTCGGACAGATTCTCCTACGAGCAGTACTTC. Translating it yields CASSSDRFSYEQYF.

The chain carries TRBV11-1 and TRBJ2-2; TRBD2 is a possible D gene (7 bases). Germline V CDR1 and CDR2: SGHAT, FQDESV (reference sequence). V dropped 1 base and J dropped 3 bases, with 12 bases sitting between them. This CDR3 is built from 16 residues. The CDR3 DNA reads as TGTGCCAGCAGCTTAGTAGGGGGGAGGGACACCGGGGAGCTGTTTTTT. As protein: CASSLVGGRDTGELFF.